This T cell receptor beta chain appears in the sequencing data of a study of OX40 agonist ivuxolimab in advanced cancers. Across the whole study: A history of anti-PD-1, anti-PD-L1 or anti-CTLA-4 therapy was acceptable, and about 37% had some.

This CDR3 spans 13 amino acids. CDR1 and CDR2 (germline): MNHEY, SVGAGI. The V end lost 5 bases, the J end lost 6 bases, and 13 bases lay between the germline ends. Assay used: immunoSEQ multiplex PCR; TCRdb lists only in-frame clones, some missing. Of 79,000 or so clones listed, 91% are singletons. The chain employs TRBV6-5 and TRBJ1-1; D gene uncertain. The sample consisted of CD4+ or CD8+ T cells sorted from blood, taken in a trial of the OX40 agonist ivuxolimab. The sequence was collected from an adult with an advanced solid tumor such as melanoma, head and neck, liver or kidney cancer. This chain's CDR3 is CASSLGRRAEAFF. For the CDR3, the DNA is TGTGCCAGCAGTCTAGGGAGGAGGGCTGAAGCTTTCTTT.